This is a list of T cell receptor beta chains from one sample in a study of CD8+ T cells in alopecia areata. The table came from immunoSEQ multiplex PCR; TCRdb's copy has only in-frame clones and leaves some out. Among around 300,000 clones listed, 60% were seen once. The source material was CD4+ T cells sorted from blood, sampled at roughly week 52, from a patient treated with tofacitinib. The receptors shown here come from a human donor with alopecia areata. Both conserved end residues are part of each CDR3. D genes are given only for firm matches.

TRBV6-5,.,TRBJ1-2,CASSYTRDDDSYTF
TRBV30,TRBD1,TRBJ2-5,CAWDRTGGRKTQYF
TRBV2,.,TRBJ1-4,CASSEGGTPRGEKLFF
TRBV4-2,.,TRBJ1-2,CASSQEGGVDYGYTF
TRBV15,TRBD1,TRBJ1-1,CGTSGTGVAEAFF
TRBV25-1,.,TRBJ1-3,CASRAGAGNTIYF
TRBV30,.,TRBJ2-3,CAWSVLGGAQYF
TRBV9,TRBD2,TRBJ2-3,CASSVSAGEDTQYF
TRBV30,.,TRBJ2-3,CAWSVAVSTDTQYF
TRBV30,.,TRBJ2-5,CAWSPGLAQETQYF
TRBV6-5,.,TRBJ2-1,CASSPTTVYNEQFF
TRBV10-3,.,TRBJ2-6,CAISESGAGANVLTF
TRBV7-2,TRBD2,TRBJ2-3,CASSYSGGITDTQYF
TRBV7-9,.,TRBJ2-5,CASRMGETQYF
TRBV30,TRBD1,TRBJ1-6,CAWTGGSYNSPLHF
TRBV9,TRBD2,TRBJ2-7,CASSVAGSGRYEQYF
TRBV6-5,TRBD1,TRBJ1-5,CASSPTGSQPQHF
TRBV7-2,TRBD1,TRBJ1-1,CASSYLTGMNTEAFF
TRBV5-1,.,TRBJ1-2,CASSFSAGVWYGYTF
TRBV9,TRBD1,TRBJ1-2,CASSVEGQTYGYTF
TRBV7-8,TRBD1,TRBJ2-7,CASSQDMDRGSEQYF
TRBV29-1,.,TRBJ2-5,CSVLGRGETQYF
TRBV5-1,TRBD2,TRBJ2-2,CASRLAGNTGELFF
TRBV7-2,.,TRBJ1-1,CASSLTGLSTEAFF
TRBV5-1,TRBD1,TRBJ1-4,CASSLDYLADRPNEKLFF
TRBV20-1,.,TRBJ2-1,CSARVLNEQFF
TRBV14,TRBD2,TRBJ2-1,CASRGGIYNEQFF
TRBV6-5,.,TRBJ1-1,CASSYGQNTEAFF
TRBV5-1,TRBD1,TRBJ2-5,CASSLDVPGQGETQYF
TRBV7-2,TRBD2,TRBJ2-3,CASSSGLAGPTDTQYF
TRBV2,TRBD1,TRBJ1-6,CAGTASSYNSPLHF
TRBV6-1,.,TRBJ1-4,CASSDWGPDEKLFF
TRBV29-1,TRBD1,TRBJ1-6,CSAQTGDSPLHF
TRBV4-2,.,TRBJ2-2,CASSQMQGGNGELFF
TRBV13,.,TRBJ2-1,CASSFQRPTGEQFF
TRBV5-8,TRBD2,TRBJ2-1,CATSRGESGNEQFF
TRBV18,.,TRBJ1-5,CASGKNNQPQHF
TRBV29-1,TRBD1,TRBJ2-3,CSVGALQGPNTDTQYF
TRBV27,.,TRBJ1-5,CASSAFGNPQHF
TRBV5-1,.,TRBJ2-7,CASSLDNYEQYF
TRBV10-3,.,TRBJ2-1,CAICGVVGGEQFF
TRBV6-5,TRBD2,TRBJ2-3,CASSLSGEHTDTQYF
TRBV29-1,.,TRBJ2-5,CSTAGSGTQYF
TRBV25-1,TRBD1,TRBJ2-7,CASSVRTGLFSYEQYF
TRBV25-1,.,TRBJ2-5,CASSESQETQYF
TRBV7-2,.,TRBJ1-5,CASSFIGTVRGNQPQHF
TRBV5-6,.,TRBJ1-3,CASSLALGVSGNTIYF
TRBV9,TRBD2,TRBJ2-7,CASSVGAGSTTYEQYF
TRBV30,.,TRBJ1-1,CAWDKALGGAEAFF
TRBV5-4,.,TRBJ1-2,CASSLTESYGYTF
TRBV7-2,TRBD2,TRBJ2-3,CASSPQLAGVDTQYF
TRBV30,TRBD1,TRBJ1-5,CAWKGQGAMAQHF
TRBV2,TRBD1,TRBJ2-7,CASRTGTGYGEQYF
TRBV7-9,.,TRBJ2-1,CASSLGTRGFF
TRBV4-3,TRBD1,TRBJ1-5,CASSITGGAGQPQHF
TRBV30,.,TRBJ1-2,CAWNSVYGYTF
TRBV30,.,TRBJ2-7,CAWSGNYEQYF
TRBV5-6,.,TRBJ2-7,CASSSGYEQYF
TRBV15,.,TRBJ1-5,CATSREGSSNQPQHF
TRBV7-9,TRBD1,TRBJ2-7,CASSRMGITGTGADEQYF